This T cell receptor (beta chain) is drawn from a study of blood T cell repertoires in COVID-19. With 8 bases clipped from V and 1 base from J, the junction kept 4 bases outside the gene matches. The CDR3 runs to 12 residues. Looked up from germline, CDR1 is SQVTM and CDR2 is ANQGSEA. Sequencing was performed with immunoSEQ multiplex PCR; in TCRdb, only in-frame clones are kept and a portion is missing. The table has under 250,000 clones, approximately 84% seen once. Only a few counts were recorded for this clone. The chain carries TRBV29-1 and TRBJ1-1; 7 nucleotides align to TRBD1. This clonotype was obtained from a woman aged 30 to 39 who had recovered from COVID-19. The sample comprised peripheral blood. CDR3 in amino acids: CSSDRENTEAFF. CDR3 DNA: TGCAGCTCAGACAGGGAGAACACTGAAGCTTTCTTT.